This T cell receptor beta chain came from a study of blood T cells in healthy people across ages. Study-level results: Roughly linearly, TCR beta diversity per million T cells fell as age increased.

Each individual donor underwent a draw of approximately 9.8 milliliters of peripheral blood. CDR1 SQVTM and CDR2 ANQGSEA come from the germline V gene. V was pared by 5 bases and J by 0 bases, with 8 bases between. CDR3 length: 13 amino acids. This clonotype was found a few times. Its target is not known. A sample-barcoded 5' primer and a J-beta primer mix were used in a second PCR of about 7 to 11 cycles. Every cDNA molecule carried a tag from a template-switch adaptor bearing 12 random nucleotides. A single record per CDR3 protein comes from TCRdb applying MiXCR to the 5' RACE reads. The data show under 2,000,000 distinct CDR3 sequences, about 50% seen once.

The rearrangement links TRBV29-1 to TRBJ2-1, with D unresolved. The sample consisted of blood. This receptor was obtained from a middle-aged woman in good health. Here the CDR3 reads CSVMLGSYNEQFF. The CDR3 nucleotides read TGCAGCGTTATGTTGGGCTCCTACAATGAGCAGTTCTTC.